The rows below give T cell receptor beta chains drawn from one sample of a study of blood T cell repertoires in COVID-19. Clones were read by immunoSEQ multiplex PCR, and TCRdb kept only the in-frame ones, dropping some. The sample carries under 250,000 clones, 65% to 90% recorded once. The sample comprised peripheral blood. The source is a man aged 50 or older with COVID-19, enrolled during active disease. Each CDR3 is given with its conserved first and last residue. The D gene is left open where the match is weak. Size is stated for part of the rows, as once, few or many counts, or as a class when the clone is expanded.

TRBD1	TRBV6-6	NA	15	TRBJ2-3	TGTGCCAGCAGTCCTCCGGGACAGGGGTCAGATACGCAGTATTTT	CASSPPGQGSDTQYF
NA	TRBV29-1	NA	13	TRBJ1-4	TGCAGCGTCGCCCGACAGAGTAATGAAAAACTGTTTTTT	CSVARQSNEKLFF
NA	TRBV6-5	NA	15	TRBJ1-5	TGTGCCAGCAGTTACTCGAAGGGGGAATATCAGCCCCAGCATTTT	CASSYSKGEYQPQHF
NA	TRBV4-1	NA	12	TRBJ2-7	TGCGCCAGCAGCCAAACATGGAGGGAGCAGTACTTC	CASSQTWREQYF
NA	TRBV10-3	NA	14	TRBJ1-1	TGTGCCATCAGTGAGTCCTTAACGCAGGCGCTGCCTTTCTTT	CAISESLTQALPFF
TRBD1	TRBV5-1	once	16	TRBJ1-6	TGCGCCAGCAGCTTGGGGGGGACAGCCTATAATTCACCCCTCCACTTT	CASSLGGTAYNSPLHF
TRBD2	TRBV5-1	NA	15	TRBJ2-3	TGCGCCAGCCGCCCTAGCGGGACTAGCACAGATACGCAGTATTTT	CASRPSGTSTDTQYF
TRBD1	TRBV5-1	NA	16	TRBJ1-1	TGCGCCAGCAGAAAGGACAGGGGGACGTCGAACACTGAAGCTTTCTTT	CASRKDRGTSNTEAFF
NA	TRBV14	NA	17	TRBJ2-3	TGTGCCAGCAGCCAAGGGGGGAGGAGCGGGCCCACAGATACGCAGTATTTT	CASSQGGRSGPTDTQYF
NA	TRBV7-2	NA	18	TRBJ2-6	TGTGCCAGCAGCCTTGTCAGGACGGGGAGCTCTGGGGCCAACGTCCTGACTTTC	CASSLVRTGSSGANVLTF
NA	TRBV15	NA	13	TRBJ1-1	TGTGCCACCAGCAGAGACCTAAACACTGAAGCTTTCTTT	CATSRDLNTEAFF
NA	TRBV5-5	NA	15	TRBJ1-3	TGTGCCAGCAGCTCTACGGTATACTCTGGAAACACCATATATTTT	CASSSTVYSGNTIYF
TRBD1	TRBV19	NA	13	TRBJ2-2	TGTGCCAGTAGACAGGGGAGCACCGGGGAGCTGTTTTTT	CASRQGSTGELFF
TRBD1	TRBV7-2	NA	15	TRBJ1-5	TGTGCCAGCAGCCCGCGGACAGGGGGTATTCAGCCCCAGCATTTT	CASSPRTGGIQPQHF
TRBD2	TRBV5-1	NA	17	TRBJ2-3	TGCGCCAGCAGCTTCGACATAGCGGGGGCGGGGGCAGATACGCAGTATTTT	CASSFDIAGAGADTQYF
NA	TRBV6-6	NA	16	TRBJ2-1	TGTGCCAGCAGTTACTCCCTTCAGGGAGGACACAATGAGCAGTTCTTC	CASSYSLQGGHNEQFF
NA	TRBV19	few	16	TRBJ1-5	TGTGCCAGTTATCCATCCCAGCGGAATAGCAATCAGCCCCAGCATTTT	CASYPSQRNSNQPQHF
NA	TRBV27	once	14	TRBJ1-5	TGTGCCAGCAGTTTGGCGAGCGGTAATCAGCCCCAGCATTTT	CASSLASGNQPQHF
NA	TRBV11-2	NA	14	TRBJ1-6	TGTGCCAGCAGCACCCCAGGCCGGGGGTCACCCCTCCACTTT	CASSTPGRGSPLHF
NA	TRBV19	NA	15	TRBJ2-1	TGTGCCAGTAGTATCAGGTCCCCCTCCTACAATGAGCAGTTCTTC	CASSIRSPSYNEQFF
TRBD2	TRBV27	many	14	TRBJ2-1	TGTGCCAGCAGAATAGCGGGGAGAAACAATGAGCAGTTCTTC	CASRIAGRNNEQFF
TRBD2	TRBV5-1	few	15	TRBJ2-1	TGCGCCAGCAGATACCTAGCGGGGGTGTACAATGAGCAGTTCTTC	CASRYLAGVYNEQFF
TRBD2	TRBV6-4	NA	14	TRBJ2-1	TGTGCCAGCAGTATGGGGGGGTCCTACAATGAGCAGTTCTTC	CASSMGGSYNEQFF
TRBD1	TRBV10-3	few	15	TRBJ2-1	TGTGCCACCCACGAACCGGGACAGGGGGCTAATGAGCAGTTCTTC	CATHEPGQGANEQFF
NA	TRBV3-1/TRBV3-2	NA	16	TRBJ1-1	TGTGCCAGCAGCCCCTCCCTATGGTTAGGAGGCACTGAAGCTTTCTTT	CASSPSLWLGGTEAFF
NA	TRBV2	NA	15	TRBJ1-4	TGTGCCAGCAGGCGGGTCGCGACAACTAATGAAAAACTGTTTTTT	CASRRVATTNEKLFF
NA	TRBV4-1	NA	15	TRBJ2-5	TGCGCCAGCAGCCAAGATGGAGGAGGGCGGGAGACCCAGTACTTC	CASSQDGGGRETQYF
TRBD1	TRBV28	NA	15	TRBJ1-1	TGTGCCAGCAGACATCTCCGGGACAGGGGCACTGAAGCTTTCTTT	CASRHLRDRGTEAFF
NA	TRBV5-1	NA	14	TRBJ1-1	TGCGCCAGCAGCCCCGGGACAAAAAACACTGAAGCTTTCTTT	CASSPGTKNTEAFF
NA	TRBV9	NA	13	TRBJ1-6	TGTGCCAGCAGGTACCGAGAGGATTCACCCCTCCACTTT	CASRYREDSPLHF
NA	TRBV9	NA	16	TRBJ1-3	TGTGCCAGCAGCGTAGATAGCACTTACTCTGGAAACACCATATATTTT	CASSVDSTYSGNTIYF
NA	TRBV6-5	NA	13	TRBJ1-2	TGTGCCAGCAGAGGGAGAATGAACTATGGCTACACCTTC	CASRGRMNYGYTF
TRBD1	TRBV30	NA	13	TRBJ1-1	TGTGCCCGTGCAGGGGGCTCGGGGACTGAAGCTTTCTTT	CARAGGSGTEAFF
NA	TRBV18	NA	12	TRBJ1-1	TGTGCCAGCTCACCCGAGCGGGATGAAGCTTTCTTT	CASSPERDEAFF
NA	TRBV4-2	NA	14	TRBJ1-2	TGTGCCAGCAGCCAAGCCACAGGGAACTATGGCTACACCTTC	CASSQATGNYGYTF
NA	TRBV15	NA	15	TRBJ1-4	TGTGCCACCAGCAGAGACAGATCCCTTAATGAAAAACTGTTTTTT	CATSRDRSLNEKLFF
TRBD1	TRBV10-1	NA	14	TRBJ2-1	TGCGCCAGCAGTGAGTCCCAGGGGGCCTATGAGCAGTTCTTC	CASSESQGAYEQFF
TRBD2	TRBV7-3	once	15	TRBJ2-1	TGTGCCAGCAGCCTAGCGGGAGCCCGCATCAATGAGCAGTTCTTC	CASSLAGARINEQFF
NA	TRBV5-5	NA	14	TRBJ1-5	TGTGCCAGCAGCGAACAGGGCGGCCGGCAGCCCCAGCATTTT	CASSEQGGRQPQHF
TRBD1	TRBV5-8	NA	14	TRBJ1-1	TGTGCCAGCAGCTTGCGGACAGGGTACACTGAAGCTTTCTTT	CASSLRTGYTEAFF
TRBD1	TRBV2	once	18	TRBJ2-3	TGTGCCAGCAGGGGACAGGGGGCAAGCCGGGTGAGCACAGATACGCAGTATTTT	CASRGQGASRVSTDTQYF